The clone carrying this T cell receptor (beta chain) was detected only a few times. Its antigen is unidentified. Germline values: CDR1 SGHRS, CDR2 YFSETQ. This CDR3 has 16 residues. The V segment lost 6 bases and the J segment 7 bases; nucleotides outside the gene matches: 14. The sample belongs to a study of cytomegalovirus exposure and HLA in healthy donors. Study observations and caveats: Sequencing likely produced, as an artifact, a cluster of highly shared sequence variants. In the analysis, some V segments, TRBV6-2 and TRBV6-3 included, were excluded as indistinguishable. Reportedly, a later analysis found an Asian-associated ancestry cluster had fewer N-insertions than the approximately 670-donor mean. It was confirmed in vitro that a few of the CMV-associated chains were specific for CMV antigens.

Amplification used 60 Vbeta primers and 13 Jbeta primers. The protocol was immunoSEQ multiplex PCR, while the TCRdb copy is restricted to in-frame clones and leaves out a portion. The data contain some 80,000 clones, approximately 65% of them singletons. The sample comprised PBMCs. The chain carries TRBV5-1 and TRBJ2-2; 8 positions match TRBD1. The receptor's source is a male donor in good health and CMV-seropositive. This CDR3 is CASTPPGRGLSGELFF. In DNA form, the CDR3 reads TGCGCCAGCACCCCCCCGGGCAGGGGGCTTAGCGGGGAGCTGTTTTTT.